Listed below are T cell receptor beta chains from one sample, sequenced in a study of cytomegalovirus exposure and HLA in healthy donors. Clones were sequenced by immunoSEQ multiplex PCR, and TCRdb holds only the in-frame ones, with some missing. The table shows 90,000 to 130,000 clones, with approximately 89% occurring only once. The sequencing input was PBMCs. The source is a young woman in good health and CMV-seronegative. Each CDR3 is given with its conserved first and last residue. A D gene is named only where the DNA matches it firmly. Not all rows give a size; the values are once, few, many and, for expanded clones, a class.

d_call j_call clone_size v_call cdr3_aa cdr3_nt
NA TRBJ1-1 NA TRBV5-6 CASRSGKTEAFF TGTGCCAGCAGGTCGGGGAAGACTGAAGCTTTCTTT
NA TRBJ2-7 NA TRBV28 CASSPPGISYEQYF TGTGCCAGCAGTCCCCCAGGGATCTCCTACGAGCAGTACTTC
TRBD2 TRBJ2-4 NA TRBV10-1 CASSEPSRGGYIQYF TGCGCCAGCAGTGAACCGAGCCGGGGGGGATACATTCAGTACTTC
NA TRBJ1-2 NA TRBV4-3 CASSQDTIAEGDGYTF TGCGCCAGCAGCCAAGACACCATAGCTGAAGGGGATGGCTACACCTTC
NA TRBJ1-1 NA TRBV19 CASSIDRDTEAFF TGTGCCAGTAGTATAGACAGGGACACTGAAGCTTTCTTT
NA TRBJ1-3 NA TRBV9 CASSVESISSGNTIYF TGTGCCAGCAGCGTAGAGAGCATCTCCTCTGGAAACACCATATATTTT
NA TRBJ1-3 NA TRBV19 CASSIDRARNTIYF TGTGCCAGTAGTATAGATCGTGCGAGAAACACCATATATTTT
NA TRBJ2-1 NA TRBV29-1 CSVGQLYNEQFF TGCAGCGTTGGACAGCTTTACAATGAGCAGTTCTTC
TRBD2 TRBJ2-7 NA TRBV4-2 CASSRHLTSGRDEQYF TGTGCCAGCAGCCGACATCTAACTAGCGGGAGGGACGAGCAGTACTTC
NA TRBJ2-7 NA TRBV27 CASSLRISYEQYF TGTGCCAGCAGTTTACGTATCTCCTACGAGCAGTACTTC
TRBD2 TRBJ2-2 NA TRBV7-3 CASRPAGPNTGELFF TGTGCCAGCAGACCAGCGGGACCGAACACCGGGGAGCTGTTTTTT
NA TRBJ1-2 NA TRBV7-2 CASLFWRTLFYGYTF TGTGCCAGCCTTTTCTGGAGGACTCTTTTCTATGGCTACACCTTC
TRBD2 TRBJ2-2 few TRBV5-1 CASSLDSGRALTGELFF TGCGCCAGCAGCTTGGATAGCGGGAGGGCCCTAACCGGGGAGCTGTTTTTT
TRBD1 TRBJ2-1 NA TRBV27 CASSTAGGGWYNEQFF TGTGCCAGCAGTACTGCAGGGGGCGGCTGGTACAATGAGCAGTTCTTC
NA TRBJ1-2 NA TRBV5-5 CASSLPKQGRYGYTF TGTGCCAGCAGCCTACCCAAACAGGGAAGGTATGGCTACACCTTC
TRBD1 TRBJ1-1 NA TRBV7-3 CASSRDRGQGEAFF TGTGCCAGCAGCCGGGACAGGGGACAGGGTGAAGCTTTCTTT
NA TRBJ2-6 NA TRBV11-2 CASSKEGQYKSGANVLTF TGTGCCAGCAGCAAGGAGGGACAGTACAAGTCTGGGGCCAACGTCCTGACTTTC
NA TRBJ1-1 NA TRBV4-1 CASSQVGRGVNTEAFF TGCGCCAGCAGCCAAGTTGGCCGGGGGGTGAACACTGAAGCTTTCTTT
NA TRBJ1-5 NA TRBV9 CASSQGSGNQPQHF TGTGCCAGCAGCCAGGGGTCGGGCAATCAGCCCCAGCATTTT
NA TRBJ2-1 NA TRBV6-5 CASSYLGDEQFF TGTGCCAGCAGTTACCTGGGAGATGAGCAGTTCTTC
TRBD2 TRBJ2-3 NA TRBV2 CASSFSGVSTDTQYF TGTGCCAGCAGTTTCAGCGGGGTGAGCACAGATACGCAGTATTTT
TRBD2 TRBJ2-1 NA TRBV30 CAWTLAGSNEQFF TGTGCCTGGACTCTAGCGGGGAGTAATGAGCAGTTCTTC
TRBD1 TRBJ1-5 NA TRBV6-1 CASSLGQGAGQPQHF TGTGCCAGCAGTCTAGGACAGGGGGCAGGGCAGCCCCAGCATTTT
NA TRBJ2-7 NA TRBV5-1 CASSFAGEWNEQYF TGCGCCAGCAGCTTTGCAGGTGAATGGAACGAGCAGTACTTC
NA TRBJ2-3 NA TRBV6-1 CASSEMEVDTQYF TGTGCCAGCAGTGAAATGGAGGTGGATACGCAGTATTTT
TRBD2 TRBJ2-2 NA TRBV4-3 CASSRERGRAGELFF TGCGCCAGCAGCCGCGAGCGGGGGAGAGCCGGGGAGCTGTTTTTT
TRBD1 TRBJ2-7 NA TRBV5-6 CASSYHRQGPYEQYF TGTGCCAGCAGTTACCACCGACAGGGACCCTACGAGCAGTACTTC
NA TRBJ1-1 NA TRBV29-1 CSVERVDTEAFF TGCAGCGTTGAGAGGGTCGACACTGAAGCTTTCTTT
NA TRBJ2-1 NA TRBV13 CASSLGAGSSYNEQFF TGTGCCAGCAGCTTAGGTGCTGGGAGCTCCTACAATGAGCAGTTCTTC
TRBD1 TRBJ1-2 few TRBV11-1 CASSSGQVNYGYTF TGTGCCAGCAGTTCGGGACAGGTTAACTATGGCTACACCTTC
NA TRBJ2-5 NA TRBV7-9 CASSPAETQYF TGTGCCAGCAGCCCAGCGGAGACCCAGTACTTC
NA TRBJ1-2 NA TRBV28 CASSFGGGGYTF TGTGCCAGCAGTTTTGGGGGAGGAGGCTACACCTTC
NA TRBJ1-5 NA TRBV6-1 CASRRYSNQPQHF TGTGCCAGCAGACGGTATAGCAATCAGCCCCAGCATTTT